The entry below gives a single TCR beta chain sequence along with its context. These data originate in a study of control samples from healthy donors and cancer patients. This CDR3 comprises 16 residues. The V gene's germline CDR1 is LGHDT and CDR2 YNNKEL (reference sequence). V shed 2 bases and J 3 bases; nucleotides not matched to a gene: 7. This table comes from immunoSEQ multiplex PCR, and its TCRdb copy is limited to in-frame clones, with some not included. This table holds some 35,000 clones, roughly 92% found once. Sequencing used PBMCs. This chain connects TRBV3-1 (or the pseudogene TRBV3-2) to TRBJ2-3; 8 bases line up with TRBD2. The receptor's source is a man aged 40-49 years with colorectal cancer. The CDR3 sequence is CASSQSWTGGTDTQYF. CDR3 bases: TGTGCCAGCAGCCAATCGTGGACGGGGGGGACAGATACGCAGTATTTT.